Sequencing of this T cell receptor (beta chain) was carried out in a study of blood T cell repertoires in COVID-19. About the study: Donors in the United States, Italy and Spain gave samples during acute or convalescent COVID-19. In each case, the material was cDNA or gDNA derived from T cells, B-cell-depleted T cells, or PBMCs.

From germline, CDR1 is LNHDA and CDR2 SQIVND (reference sequence). The CDR3 loop spans 18 amino acids. V was clipped by 5 bases and J by 0 bases, with 20 bases between them. Authors' data handling: Estimates of nucleated cell counts were drawn from the amplification of reference gene primers. The assay was immunoSEQ multiplex PCR, and TCRdb's table has in-frame clones only and misses some. The V and J calls and the clone size are those of that table, but D and trimming were determined from the DNA. The data show about 200,000 clones, 92% seen once. The sequence was collected from a man in his sixties with COVID-19, enrolled during active disease. The material sequenced was peripheral blood. This chain connects TRBV19 to TRBJ1-3; D remains unclear. The CDR3 is CASSSGPGSKASGNTIYF. The CDR3 region has the DNA TGTGCCAGTAGTTCTGGGCCTGGGTCTAAAGCCTCTGGAAACACCATATATTTT.